The entry below gives a single T cell receptor (beta chain) sequence along with its context. In the original processing: Estimates of nucleated cell counts were drawn from the amplification of reference gene primers. Libraries were prepared by immunoSEQ multiplex PCR; TCRdb keeps only in-frame clonotypes and omits some of them. The D gene and trimming were derived from the DNA, and the V and J assignments and clone size from that table. The sample holds under 300,000 clones; approximately 91% are singletons and the top ten take 1.5% to 2%. The sample is drawn from a study of blood T cell repertoires in COVID-19. Sequenced material: PBMCs or T cells enriched from blood (not recorded which). The TCR comes from a woman aged 40 to 50 who had recovered from COVID-19.

CDR3 residues: CASSPEGSQPQHF. The CDR3 DNA is TGTGCCAGCTCACCAGAGGGAAGTCAGCCCCAGCATTTT. The J gene is TRBJ1-5, the V gene TRBV18; no clear D. The CDR3 contains 13 residues. Trimming stripped 2 bases from V and 6 bases from J, with 8 bases between. Germline V gene sequence: CDR1 KGHSH, CDR2 LQKENI.